What follows are 21 T cell receptor beta chains derived from one specimen sequenced in a study of shared clonotypes between healthy human individuals. Assay: immunoSEQ multiplex PCR; the TCRdb copy retains only in-frame clones and omits some. The sample yields some 1.4 million clones, around 97% seen once. Sequenced: naive CD4+ T cells sorted from blood. Documented subset: CD45RA+ positively selected. These TCRs come from a man aged 30-40 years in good health.

The chain has TRBV7-9 and TRBJ1-1; a possible D gene is TRBD1 (5 bases). Germline assignment: CDR1 SEHNR and CDR2 FQNEAQ (reference sequence). V shed 3 bases and J shed 0 bases, with 14 bases lying between them. The CDR3 totals 16 residues. For the CDR3, the DNA is TGTGCCAGCAGCTTCACCAGGGCAAGGATGAACACTGAAGCTTTCTTT. It encodes CASSFTRARMNTEAFF.

The chain has TRBV25-1 and TRBJ2-7; 8 bases fit TRBD1. Unmatched junction bases numbered 13, after V lost 6 bases and J lost 6 bases. This CDR3 region has 15 residues. From germline, CDR1 is MGHDK and CDR2 SYGVNS. CDR3 in DNA: TGTGCCAGCAGCCCTTCGGGGGACAGGTCTTCCGAGCAGTACTTC. As protein: CASSPSGDRSSEQYF.

V is TRBV4-1 and J is TRBJ1-2, with D possibly TRBD1 on 5 matching bases. Germline V lookup: CDR1 MGHRA, CDR2 YSYEKL. The length of the CDR3 is 13 residues. V was clipped by 4 bases and J by 7 bases, with 13 bases between them. This chain's CDR3 is CASSRGDPSGYTF. CDR3 nucleotides: TGCGCCAGCAGCCGAGGGGATCCTTCTGGCTACACCTTC.

The CDR3 sequence: CASSLGAEAFF. The DNA of the CDR3 is TGTGCCAGCAGTTTAGGCGCTGAAGCTTTCTTT. The chain recombines TRBV28 with TRBJ1-1; D gene ambiguous. The CDR3 is 11 residues long. Trimming took 2 bases from V and 6 from J, leaving 4 bases between them. Germline V gene lookup returns CDR1 MDHEN and CDR2 SYDVKM.

The chain combines TRBV5-5 with TRBJ1-5; tentative D call: TRBD1 (6 bases). The ends were cut back, 4 bases at V and 6 bases at J, with 20 bases in the middle. The CDR3 sequence is 16 residues long. Germline V gene sequence: CDR1 SGHKS, CDR2 YYEKEE (reference sequence). The CDR3: CASSLGGGEAGQPQHF. The CDR3 coding sequence is TGTGCCAGCAGCCTCGGCGGGGGCGAAGCGGGTCAGCCCCAGCATTTT. Using reference TRBV5-5 and TRBJ1-5 for the parts outside the CDR3, the full variable domain is DAGVTQSPTHLIKTRGQQVTLRCSPISGHKSVSWYQQVLGQGPQFIFQYYEKEERGRGNFPDRFSARQFPNYSSELNVNALLLGDSALYLCASSLGGGEAGQPQHFGDGTRLSIL.

V gene TRBV7-2 combines with J gene TRBJ1-1; D is ambiguous. Trimming stripped 4 bases from V and 1 base from J, with 13 bases between. CDR3 length: 15 amino acids. The V gene's germline CDR1 is SGHTA and CDR2 FQGNSA. CDR3 amino acids: CASSSHRGSNTEAFF. CDR3 bases: TGTGCCAGCAGCTCCCATCGTGGCTCGAACACTGAAGCTTTCTTT.

V gene TRBV7-9 combines with J gene TRBJ1-2, with D possibly TRBD1 on 6 matching bases. V was shortened by 5 bases and J by 4 bases, with 20 bases between the two germline ends. CDR3 length equals 16 residues. From germline, CDR1 is SEHNR and CDR2 FQNEAQ (reference sequence). This chain's CDR3 is CASSLGRGDWIYGYTF. CDR3 in DNA: TGTGCCAGCAGCCTAGGGAGGGGGGATTGGATCTATGGCTACACCTTC.

As DNA, the CDR3 is TGTGCCAGCCTGCCTGGGGCCACCTACACAGATACGCAGTATTTT. Its translation: CASLPGATYTDTQYF. The chain is built from TRBV28 and TRBJ2-3; TRBD1 might be the D (5 bases). CDR1 is MDHEN, CDR2 SYDVKM, per germline. CDR3 length: 15 amino acids. V lost 8 bases and J lost 2, with 17 bases in between.

The gene calls are TRBV5-1 and TRBJ2-1, with 10 bases aligning to TRBD1. This CDR3 comprises 16 residues. Losses at the gene ends were 1 base for V and 7 bases for J; bases not matched to a gene: 8. CDR1 is SGHRS, CDR2 YFSETQ, per germline. This CDR3 is CASSLRGTGDKNEQFF. CDR3 in DNA: TGCGCCAGCAGCTTGCGGGGGACAGGGGATAAGAATGAGCAGTTCTTC.

In DNA form, the CDR3 reads TGTGCCAGCAGCTTTGGAGTAGGAACAGGGGCGAAGGAGCAGTACTTC. This codes for CASSFGVGTGAKEQYF. J is TRBJ2-7 and V is TRBV7-2; TRBD1 agrees at 7 bases. Germline assignment: CDR1 SGHTA and CDR2 FQGNSA. With 3 bases clipped from V and 7 bases from J, the junction kept 15 bases outside the gene matches. The CDR3 has 16 amino acids.

The V gene is TRBV7-9, the J gene TRBJ2-7; tentatively, D is TRBD2 (5 bases). Germline CDR1 and CDR2: SEHNR and FQNEAQ (reference sequence). The CDR3 runs 16 residues. With 5 bases removed from V and 6 bases from J, the gap between germline ends came to 23 bases. The CDR3 loop is CASSPLDGVLVAEQYF. CDR3 DNA: TGTGCCAGCAGCCCCTTGGACGGGGTCCTGGTAGCCGAGCAGTACTTC. Drawing the rest from reference TRBV7-9 and TRBJ2-7, the complete variable domain is DTGVSQNPRHKITKRGQNVTFRCDPISEHNRLYWYRQTLGQGPEFLTYFQNEAQLEKSRLLSDRFSAERPKGSFSTLEIQRTEQGDSAMYLCASSPLDGVLVAEQYFGPGTRLTVT.

V and J are TRBV28 and TRBJ2-1; 8 bases align to TRBD1. The CDR3 consists of 15 residues. Germline values: CDR1 MDHEN, CDR2 SYDVKM. Trimming removed 5 bases from V and 6 bases from J; junction bases left unmatched: 9. As DNA, the CDR3 is TGTGCCAGCAGTCTAGGACAGGGAGTTCGCAATGAGCAGTTCTTC. Protein sequence: CASSLGQGVRNEQFF.

The CDR3 DNA sequence: TGTGCCAGCAGTTACTCGAGGCTTCCTGGGGCCAACGTCCTGACTTTC. This codes for CASSYSRLPGANVLTF. The chain joins TRBV6-6 to TRBJ2-6; D remains ambiguous. CDR3 size: 16 residues. Per germline, CDR1 MNHNY and CDR2 SVGAGI (reference sequence). Trimming left V 0 bases short and J 2 bases short, with 8 bases between.

This chain connects TRBV19 to TRBJ2-1; tentative D call: TRBD2 (5 bases). The germline V gene encodes CDR1 LNHDA and CDR2 SQIVND (reference sequence). This CDR3 spans 16 amino acids. V shed 1 base and J shed 0 bases, with 10 bases lying between them. For the CDR3, the DNA is TGTGCCAGTAGTATAGTGCGGGCAAGCTCCTACAATGAGCAGTTCTTC. Translated, it gives CASSIVRASSYNEQFF.

This clone was detected only once. The gene calls are TRBV5-1 and TRBJ2-7; D is perhaps TRBD1 (6 bases). Trimming took off 1 base at V and 5 bases at J, with 13 bases between the two ends. The germline CDR1 and CDR2 sequences are SGHRS and YFSETQ. The CDR3 contains 14 residues. The CDR3 is CASSLSGARNEQYF. In nucleotides, the CDR3 is TGCGCCAGCAGCTTGTCAGGGGCAAGGAACGAGCAGTACTTC.

This clone was detected once. The chain links TRBV28 to TRBJ2-1; D call uncertain. Germline V gives CDR1 MDHEN, CDR2 SYDVKM. Trimming pared 5 bases from V and 5 bases from J, leaving 13 bases between. This CDR3 comprises 14 residues. CDR3 amino acids: CASSPLPMDNEQFF. The CDR3 region has the DNA TGTGCCAGCAGTCCGCTTCCTATGGACAATGAGCAGTTCTTC.

The CDR3 bases are TGTGCCAGCAGTGAACTCGCTAGCGGGAGTTCAGATACGCAGTATTTT. Protein: CASSELASGSSDTQYF. J is TRBJ2-3 and V is TRBV6-1; TRBD2 aligns across 10 bases. The CDR3 is 16 amino acids. Germline CDR1 reads MNHNS; CDR2 reads SASEGT. J gave up 4 bases and V 2 bases, and 6 bases lay outside the gene matches.

The chain's CDR3 is CASDRDRDSGELFF. The CDR3 region has the DNA TGTGCCAGCGACCGGGACAGGGACTCCGGGGAGCTGTTTTTT. V and J are TRBV18 and TRBJ2-2; 9 positions match TRBD1. The J segment lost 6 bases and the V segment lost 8 bases, leaving 7 bases of the junction unmatched. The germline V gene encodes CDR1 KGHSH and CDR2 LQKENI. The CDR3 totals 14 residues.

The genes are TRBV18 and TRBJ2-7; D call uncertain. CDR1 is KGHSH and CDR2 is LQKENI in the germline V gene. The CDR3 consists of 13 residues. The V and J ends lost 3 bases and 2 bases respectively, with 8 bases between them. The CDR3 is CASSPLDAYEQYF. The CDR3 nucleotides read TGTGCCAGCTCACCCCTAGACGCCTACGAGCAGTACTTC.

The V call is TRBV30, the J call TRBJ1-1; D is perhaps TRBD1 (6 bases). Germline V CDR1 and CDR2: GTSNPN, SVGIG (reference sequence). The CDR3 is 16 amino acids. The V end was cut by 4 bases, the J end by 2 bases, with 20 bases between. The CDR3 DNA follows: TGTGCCTGGATTCTACAGGGAGGATTGAAAAACACTGAAGCTTTCTTT. Translation: CAWILQGGLKNTEAFF.

The chain carries TRBV30 and TRBJ1-5, with D maybe TRBD1 (6 bases). The CDR3 has 14 amino acids. Between the trimmed V and J ends, which lost 0 bases and 9 bases, there was a span of 15 bases. Per the germline V gene, CDR1 is GTSNPN and CDR2 is SVGIG (reference sequence). The CDR3 bases are TGTGCCTGGAGTGTACGGGGGGGGGCTCGGCCCCAGCATTTT. Its translation: CAWSVRGGARPQHF. The full variable domain, its missing parts supplied by reference TRBV30 and TRBJ1-5, is SQTIHQWPATLVQPVGSPLSLECTVEGTSNPNLYWYRQAAGRGLQLLFYSVGIGQISSEVPQNLSASRPQDRQFILSSKKLLLSDSGFYLCAWSVRGGARPQHFGDGTRLSIL.